One T cell receptor beta chain is described in this entry. What it recognizes is unknown. Looked up from germline, CDR1 is LNHNV and CDR2 is YYDKDF (reference sequence). This CDR3 contains 13 residues. V dropped 7 bases and J dropped 6; count of bases not matched to a gene: 1. This entry is derived from a study of shared clonotypes between healthy human individuals. Splitting the CD4+ cells yielded a CD45RA+ naive subset and a CD45RA-negative memory subset. Overall study findings and caveats: Clonotype sharing levels among donors were expected to vary with sequencing depth.

Repertoires were generated with immunoSEQ multiplex PCR, while TCRdb's copy carries only in-frame clones and drops some. The sample includes about 2.4 million clones, over 85% seen only once; the top ten take 0.36%. The TCR sequence derives from a man between 18 and 29 years old in good health. Some clones in this sample may be carry-over from other donors' samples. J is TRBJ2-1 and V is TRBV15; 12 positions match TRBD2. The specimen sequenced was naive CD4+ T cells from PBMCs. Documented subset: CD45RA+ positively selected. In nucleotides, the CDR3 is TGTGCCACCAAACTAGCGGGGGGCAATGAGCAGTTCTTC. Its protein is CATKLAGGNEQFF.